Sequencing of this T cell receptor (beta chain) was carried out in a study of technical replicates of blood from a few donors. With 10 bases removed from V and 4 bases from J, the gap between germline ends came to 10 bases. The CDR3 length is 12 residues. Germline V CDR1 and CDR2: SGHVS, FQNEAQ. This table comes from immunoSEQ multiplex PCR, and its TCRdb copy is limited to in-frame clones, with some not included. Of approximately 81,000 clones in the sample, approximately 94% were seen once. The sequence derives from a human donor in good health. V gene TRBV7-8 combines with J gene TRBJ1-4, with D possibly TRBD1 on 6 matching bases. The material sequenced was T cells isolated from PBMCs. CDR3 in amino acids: CATGQFNEKLFF. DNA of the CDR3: TGTGCCACAGGACAGTTTAATGAAAAACTGTTTTTT.